This note documents a single TCR beta chain sequence. Its specificity is unknown. The germline V gene encodes CDR1 SEHNR and CDR2 FQNEAQ (reference sequence). The CDR3 has 14 residues. V was shortened by 5 bases and J by 5 bases, with 15 bases between the two germline ends. Naive and memory CD4+ T cell DNA was deep-sequenced without culture. Data came from immunoSEQ multiplex PCR; TCRdb stores just in-frame clones and leaves some out. Of approximately 59,000 clones detected, about 90% appear once; the ten largest clones hold around 1.6%. The unexposed donors gave CD4+ T cells in about 2011-2019, prior to COVID-19. These data belong to a study of CD4 T cells in relation to SARS-CoV-2 and coronaviruses. Whole-study results and caveats: Memory recall responses, not primary responses primed in culture, are what the assay detects.

This chain connects TRBV7-9 to TRBJ1-1; D unresolved. The sample taken for sequencing was memory CD4+ T cells from PBMCs. The receptor's source is a human donor in good health. CDR3 coding DNA: TGTGCCAGCAGCCCCCCGTTCCCAGAGACTGAAGCTTTCTTT. Its protein is CASSPPFPETEAFF. The variable domain in full, completed from reference TRBV7-9 and TRBJ1-1, reads DTGVSQNPRHKITKRGQNVTFRCDPISEHNRLYWYRQTLGQGPEFLTYFQNEAQLEKSRLLSDRFSAERPKGSFSTLEIQRTEQGDSAMYLCASSPPFPETEAFFGQGTRLTVV.